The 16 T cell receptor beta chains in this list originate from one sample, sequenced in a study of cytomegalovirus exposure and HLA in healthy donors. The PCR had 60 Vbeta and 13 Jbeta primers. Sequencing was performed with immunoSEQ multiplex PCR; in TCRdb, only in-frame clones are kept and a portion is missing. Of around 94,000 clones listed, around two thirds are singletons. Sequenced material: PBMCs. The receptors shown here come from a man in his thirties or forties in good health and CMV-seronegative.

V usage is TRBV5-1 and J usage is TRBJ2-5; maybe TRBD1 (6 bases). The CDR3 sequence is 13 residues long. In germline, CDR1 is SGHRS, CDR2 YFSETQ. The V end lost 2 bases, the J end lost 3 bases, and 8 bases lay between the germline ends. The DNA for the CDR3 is TGCGCCAGCAGCTTCGCAGGGGAAGAGACCCAGTACTTC. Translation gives CASSFAGEETQYF. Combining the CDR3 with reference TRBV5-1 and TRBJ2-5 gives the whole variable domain KAGVTQTPRYLIKTRGQQVTLSCSPISGHRSVSWYQQTPGQGLQFLFEYFSETQRNKGNFPGRFSGRQFSNSRSEMNVSTLELGDSALYLCASSFAGEETQYFGPGTRLLVL.

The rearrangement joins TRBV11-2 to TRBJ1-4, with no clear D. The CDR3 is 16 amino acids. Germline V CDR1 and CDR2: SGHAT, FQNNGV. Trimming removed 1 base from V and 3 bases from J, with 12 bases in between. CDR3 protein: CASSLAPGMSNEKLFF. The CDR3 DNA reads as TGTGCCAGCAGCTTAGCCCCCGGGATGTCTAATGAAAAACTGTTTTTT.

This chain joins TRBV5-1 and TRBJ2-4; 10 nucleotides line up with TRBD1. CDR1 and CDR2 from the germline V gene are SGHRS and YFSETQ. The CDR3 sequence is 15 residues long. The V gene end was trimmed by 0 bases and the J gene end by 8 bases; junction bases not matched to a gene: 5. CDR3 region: CASSLVGTGDDIQYF. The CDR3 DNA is TGCGCCAGCAGCTTGGTCGGGACAGGGGACGACATTCAGTACTTC.

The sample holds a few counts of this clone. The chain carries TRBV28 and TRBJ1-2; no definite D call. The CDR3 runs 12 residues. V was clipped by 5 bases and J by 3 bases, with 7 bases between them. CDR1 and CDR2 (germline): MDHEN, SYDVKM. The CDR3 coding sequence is TGTGCCAGCAGTGAGAGGGACTATGGCTACACCTTC. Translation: CASSERDYGYTF.

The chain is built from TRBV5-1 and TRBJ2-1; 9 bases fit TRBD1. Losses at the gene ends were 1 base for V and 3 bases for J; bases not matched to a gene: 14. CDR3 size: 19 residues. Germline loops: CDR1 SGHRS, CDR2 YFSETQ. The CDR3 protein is CASSLPRGVGTGNYNEQFF. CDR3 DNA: TGCGCCAGCAGCTTGCCGCGCGGAGTCGGGACAGGGAACTACAATGAGCAGTTCTTC.

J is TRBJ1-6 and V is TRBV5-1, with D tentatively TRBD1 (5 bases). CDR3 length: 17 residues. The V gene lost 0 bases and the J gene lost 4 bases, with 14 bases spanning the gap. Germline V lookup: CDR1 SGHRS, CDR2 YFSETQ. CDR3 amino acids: CASSLGVKGRYNSPLHF. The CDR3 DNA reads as TGCGCCAGCAGCTTGGGAGTCAAGGGGCGATATAATTCACCCCTCCACTTT.

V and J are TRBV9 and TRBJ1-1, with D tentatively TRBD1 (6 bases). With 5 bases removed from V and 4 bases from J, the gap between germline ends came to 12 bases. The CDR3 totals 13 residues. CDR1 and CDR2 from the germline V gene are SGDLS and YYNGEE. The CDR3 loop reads CASSATGITEAFF. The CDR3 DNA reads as TGTGCCAGCAGTGCAACAGGGATCACTGAAGCTTTCTTT.

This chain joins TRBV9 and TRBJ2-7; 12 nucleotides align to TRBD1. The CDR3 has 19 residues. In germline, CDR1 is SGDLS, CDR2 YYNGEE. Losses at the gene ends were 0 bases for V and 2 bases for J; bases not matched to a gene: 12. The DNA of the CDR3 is TGTGCCAGCAGCGTAGGGGCTGGGACAGGGGGCTCAACTACCTACGAGCAGTACTTC. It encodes CASSVGAGTGGSTTYEQYF. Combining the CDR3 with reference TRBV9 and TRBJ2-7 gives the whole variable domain DSGVTQTPKHLITATGQRVTLRCSPRSGDLSVYWYQQSLDQGLQFLIQYYNGEERAKGNILERFSAQQFPDLHSELNLSSLELGDSALYFCASSVGAGTGGSTTYEQYFGPGTRLTVT.

CDR3 sequence: CASTYWGQMAGNTIYF. As DNA, the CDR3 is TGTGCCAGTACCTACTGGGGGCAGATGGCTGGAAACACCATATATTTT. V gene TRBV19 combines with J gene TRBJ1-3; tentatively, D is TRBD1 (6 bases). The CDR3 has 16 amino acids. Trimming took off 7 bases at V and 2 bases at J, with 18 bases between the two ends. CDR1 LNHDA and CDR2 SQIVND come from the germline V gene (reference sequence).

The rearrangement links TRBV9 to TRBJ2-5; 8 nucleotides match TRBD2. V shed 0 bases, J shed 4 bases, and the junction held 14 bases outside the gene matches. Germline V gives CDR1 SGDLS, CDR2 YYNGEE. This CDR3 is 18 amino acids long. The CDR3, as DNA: TGTGCCAGCAGCGTAGCAAAACCGGGGACTAGTGATCGAGAGACCCAGTACTTC. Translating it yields CASSVAKPGTSDRETQYF.

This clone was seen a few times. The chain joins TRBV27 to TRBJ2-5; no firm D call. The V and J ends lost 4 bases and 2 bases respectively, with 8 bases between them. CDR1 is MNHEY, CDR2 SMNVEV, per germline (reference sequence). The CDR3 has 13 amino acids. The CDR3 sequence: CASSSKFQETQYF. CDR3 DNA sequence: TGTGCCAGCAGTTCCAAATTTCAAGAGACCCAGTACTTC.

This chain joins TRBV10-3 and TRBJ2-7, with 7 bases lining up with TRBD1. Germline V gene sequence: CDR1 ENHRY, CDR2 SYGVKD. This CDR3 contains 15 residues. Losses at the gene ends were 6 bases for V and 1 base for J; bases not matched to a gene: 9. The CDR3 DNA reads TGTGCCATCAGGCCATCGACAGGGAAGTCCTACGAGCAGTACTTC. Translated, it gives CAIRPSTGKSYEQYF.

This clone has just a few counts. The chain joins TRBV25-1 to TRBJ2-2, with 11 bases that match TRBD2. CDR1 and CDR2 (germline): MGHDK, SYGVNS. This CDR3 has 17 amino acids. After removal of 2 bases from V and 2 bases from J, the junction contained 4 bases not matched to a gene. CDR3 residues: CASSEPGLAVNTGELFF. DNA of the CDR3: TGTGCCAGCAGTGAACCGGGACTAGCGGTTAACACCGGGGAGCTGTTTTTT. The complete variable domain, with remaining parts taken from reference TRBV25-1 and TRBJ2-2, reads EADIYQTPRYLVIGTGKKITLECSQTMGHDKMYWYQQDPGMELHLIHYSYGVNSTEKGDLSSESTVSRIRTEHFPLTLESARPSHTSQYLCASSEPGLAVNTGELFFGEGSRLTVL.

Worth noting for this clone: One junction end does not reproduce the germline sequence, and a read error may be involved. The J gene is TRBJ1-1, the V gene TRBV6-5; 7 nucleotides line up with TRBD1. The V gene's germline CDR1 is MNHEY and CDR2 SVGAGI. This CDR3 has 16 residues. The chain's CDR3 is CAISSKGQSLNTEAFF. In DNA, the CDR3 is TGTGCCATCAGTTCCAAGGGACAGTCATTGAACACTGAAGCTTTCTTT.

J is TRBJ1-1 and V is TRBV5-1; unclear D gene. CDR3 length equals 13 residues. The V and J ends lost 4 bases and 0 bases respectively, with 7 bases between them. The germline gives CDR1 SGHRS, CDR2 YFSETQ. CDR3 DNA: TGCGCCAGCAGCCGGGATTTGAACACTGAAGCTTTCTTT. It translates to CASSRDLNTEAFF.

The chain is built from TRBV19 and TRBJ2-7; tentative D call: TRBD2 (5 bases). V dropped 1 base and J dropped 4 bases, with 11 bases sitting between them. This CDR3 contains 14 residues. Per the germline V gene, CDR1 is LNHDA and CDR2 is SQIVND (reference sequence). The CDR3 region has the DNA TGTGCCAGTAGTATAGGTGCAGCGGCATACGAGCAGTACTTC. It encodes CASSIGAAAYEQYF. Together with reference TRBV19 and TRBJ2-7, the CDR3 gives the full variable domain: DGGITQSPKYLFRKEGQNVTLSCEQNLNHDAMYWYRQDPGQGLRLIYYSQIVNDFQKGDIAEGYSVSREKKESFPLTVTSAQKNPTAFYLCASSIGAAAYEQYFGPGTRLTVT.